This is a list of T cell receptor beta chains from one sample in a study of post-analysis software for immune sequencing data. Each CDR3 protein is one row after TCRdb ran MiXCR on the PCR reads. The sample lists approximately 150,000 distinct CDR3 sequences, about 30% occurring once. Sequenced: blood. These receptors were collected from a girl aged 10 to 17 with multiple sclerosis. CDR3s include the opening cysteine and the closing phenylalanine or tryptophan. A D gene is named only where the DNA matches it firmly. Expanded clones are given a class, and other clones once, few, many or no size at all.

v_gene,j_gene,d_gene,abundance,CDR3aa,CDR3nt
TRBV24-1,TRBJ2-1,.,many,CATSDPRVHEQFF,TGTGCCACCAGTGACCCCCGGGTACATGAGCAGTTCTTC
TRBV4-2,TRBJ2-5,TRBD1,few,CASSQSRGPETQYF,TGTGCCAGCAGCCAAAGCAGGGGGCCAGAGACCCAGTACTTC
TRBV7-2,TRBJ2-5,TRBD1,.,CASSPWDRGEQTQYF,TGTGCCAGCAGCCCATGGGACAGGGGCGAACAGACCCAGTACTTC
TRBV21-1,TRBJ2-1,.,.,CASSYDTHNEQFF,TGTGCCAGCAGTTACGACACCCACAATGAGCAGTTCTTC
TRBV21-1,TRBJ2-1,.,few,CASSGLAVRNEQFF,TGTGCCAGCAGCGGCCTAGCGGTGAGGAATGAGCAGTTCTTC
TRBV10-3,TRBJ2-7,TRBD2,many,CAISGREAVREQYF,TGTGCCATCAGTGGGCGGGAGGCCGTCAGGGAGCAGTACTTC
TRBV29-1,TRBJ1-4,.,few,CSVRERGGEKLFF,TGCAGCGTTAGAGAGAGGGGAGGTGAAAAACTGTTTTTT
TRBV9,TRBJ2-5,.,many,CASSVLRPLGTQYF,TGTGCCAGCAGCGTTTTACGGCCGCTGGGGACCCAGTACTTC
TRBV7-6,TRBJ2-2,.,.,CASSLPPGENTGELFF,TGTGCCAGCAGCTTACCCCCCGGGGAGAACACCGGGGAGCTGTTTTTT
TRBV6-5,TRBJ1-1,.,.,CASSLSAVTEAFF,TGTGCCAGCAGTCTCTCGGCAGTCACTGAAGCTTTCTTT
TRBV29-1,TRBJ2-1,.,many,CSGGDRSSYNEQFF,TGCAGTGGTGGTGACCGGAGCTCCTACAATGAGCAGTTCTTC
TRBV3-1,TRBJ1-5,.,few,CASSQDTGNQPQHF,TGTGCCAGCAGCCAAGATACAGGGAATCAGCCCCAGCATTTT
TRBV20-1,TRBJ2-1,TRBD2,many,CSASVPSGIHEQFF,TGCAGTGCTAGTGTTCCCAGCGGGATCCATGAGCAGTTCTTC
TRBV12-3/TRBV12-4,TRBJ1-5,.,.,CASSLFGQPQHF,TGTGCCAGCAGTTTATTTGGTCAGCCCCAGCATTTT
TRBV6-1,TRBJ1-2,TRBD1,many,CASSKGQPRLTNYGYTF,TGTGCCAGCAGCAAGGGACAGCCAAGATTAACTAACTATGGCTACACCTTC
TRBV12-3/TRBV12-4,TRBJ1-2,.,many,CASILHYGYTF,TGTGCCAGCATCCTCCATTATGGCTACACCTTC
TRBV7-3,TRBJ1-1,.,few,CASSSHRGPNTEAFF,TGTGCCAGCAGCTCCCACCGCGGCCCGAACACTGAAGCTTTCTTT
TRBV12-3/TRBV12-4,TRBJ2-1,.,many,CASSAGTQPYNEQFF,TGTGCCAGCAGTGCAGGGACTCAACCTTACAATGAGCAGTTCTTC
TRBV29-1,TRBJ1-4,.,many,CSVLDGREKLFF,TGCAGCGTTTTGGACGGCCGCGAAAAACTGTTTTTT
TRBV4-2,TRBJ2-7,TRBD2,many,CASSPVWSGMNEQYF,TGTGCCAGCAGCCCTGTGTGGAGCGGGATGAACGAGCAGTACTTC
TRBV7-9,TRBJ2-7,.,many,CASSFSPYEQYF,TGTGCCAGCAGCTTTTCTCCCTACGAGCAGTACTTC
TRBV30,TRBJ2-1,TRBD2,few,CAWSAGRALEQFF,TGTGCCTGGAGTGCCGGGAGGGCCCTTGAGCAGTTCTTC
TRBV20-1,TRBJ2-1,TRBD2,few,CSTRSSSGAYNEQFF,TGCAGTACTAGATCTTCTAGCGGGGCCTACAATGAGCAGTTCTTC
TRBV28,TRBJ2-1,.,.,CASSLRGSGSYNEQFF,TGTGCCAGCAGTTTGAGGGGTTCCGGTTCCTACAATGAGCAGTTCTTC
TRBV25-1,TRBJ1-6,.,.,CASSDYSPGASPLHF,TGTGCCAGCAGTGATTACTCCCCGGGGGCTTCACCCCTCCACTTT
TRBV20-1,TRBJ2-1,TRBD1,many,CSDIRDSYNEQFF,TGCAGTGATATCCGGGACAGCTACAATGAGCAGTTCTTC
TRBV15,TRBJ2-2,TRBD1,once,CATSSQILTGARVTGELFF,TGTGCCACCAGCAGTCAAATACTAACAGGGGCGCGGGTCACCGGGGAGCTGTTTTTT
TRBV14,TRBJ2-4,.,few,CASSQGVIQYF,TGTGCCAGCAGCCAAGGGGTCATTCAGTACTTC
TRBV29-1,TRBJ1-1,.,.,CSVERVGNTEAFF,TGCAGCGTTGAAAGGGTAGGGAACACTGAAGCTTTCTTT
TRBV4-1,TRBJ2-1,.,many,CASRTLGSSNEQFF,TGCGCCAGCAGAACACTGGGGAGTTCCAATGAGCAGTTCTTC
TRBV15,TRBJ2-3,.,many,CATTTTDRILIGDTQYF,TGTGCCACCACCACAACTGACAGAATCCTTATCGGAGATACGCAGTATTTT
TRBV7-2,TRBJ2-3,TRBD1,.,CASSSLGTGVTDTQYF,TGTGCCAGCAGCTCCCTCGGGACAGGGGTAACAGATACGCAGTATTTT
TRBV20-1,TRBJ1-5,.,.,CSARRGAEDQPQHF,TGCAGTGCTAGAAGGGGGGCCGAGGATCAGCCCCAGCATTTT
TRBV5-1,TRBJ2-7,TRBD1,many,CASSTGTGGQYF,TGCGCCAGCAGCACCGGGACAGGCGGACAGTACTTC
TRBV11-2,TRBJ2-5,.,many,CASSYSGGYQETQYF,TGTGCCAGCAGCTACTCCGGAGGGTACCAAGAGACCCAGTACTTC
TRBV30,TRBJ2-1,TRBD2,.,CAWSVGAGDHNEQFF,TGTGCCTGGAGTGTGGGAGCGGGGGATCATAATGAGCAGTTCTTC
TRBV5-1,TRBJ1-5,.,few,CASSLLGGSNQPQHF,TGCGCCAGCAGCTTGCTAGGGGGAAGCAATCAGCCCCAGCATTTT
TRBV4-1,TRBJ2-7,TRBD2,many,CASSPKGAGVAYEQYF,TGCGCCAGCAGCCCCAAGGGAGCGGGAGTAGCCTACGAGCAGTACTTC
TRBV7-8,TRBJ2-2,.,.,CASSLIRGELFF,TGTGCCAGCAGCTTAATAAGGGGGGAGCTGTTTTTT
TRBV27,TRBJ2-7,.,few,CASSPALTYEQYF,TGTGCCAGCAGTCCGGCGTTGACCTACGAGCAGTACTTC
TRBV5-6,TRBJ2-7,TRBD1,few,CASSFRDRESNEQYF,TGTGCCAGCAGCTTCCGGGACAGGGAGTCGAACGAGCAGTACTTC
TRBV7-2,TRBJ2-5,TRBD1,many,CASSLNSDRGQETQYF,TGTGCCAGCAGCTTAAATTCGGACAGGGGCCAGGAGACCCAGTACTTC
TRBV12-3/TRBV12-4,TRBJ2-3,TRBD2,.,CASSDPRTLAGEETDTQYF,TGTGCCAGCAGTGACCCAAGGACACTAGCGGGAGAGGAGACAGATACGCAGTATTTT
TRBV9,TRBJ2-1,.,many,CASSAVPSSYNEQFF,TGTGCCAGCAGCGCGGTCCCCAGCTCCTACAATGAGCAGTTCTTC
TRBV12-3/TRBV12-4,TRBJ2-2,.,.,CASSLDGWPGELFF,TGTGCCAGCAGTTTGGATGGATGGCCCGGGGAGCTGTTTTTT
TRBV13,TRBJ2-7,.,.,CASSSGNDSYEQYF,TGTGCCAGCAGCTCGGGAAATGACTCCTACGAGCAGTACTTC
TRBV7-2,TRBJ2-3,TRBD2,.,CASSARGVGLAGYADTQYF,TGTGCCAGCAGCGCTAGGGGCGTAGGACTAGCGGGGTATGCAGATACGCAGTATTTT
TRBV20-1,TRBJ2-3,TRBD2,many,CSARVPGAGGSSDTQYF,TGCAGTGCTAGAGTTCCTGGGGCGGGAGGGTCTTCAGATACGCAGTATTTT
TRBV27,TRBJ2-1,.,many,CASSLGASPWDNEQFF,TGTGCCAGCAGTTTAGGGGCTAGCCCCTGGGACAATGAGCAGTTCTTC
TRBV10-3,TRBJ2-1,TRBD2,many,CAITEREKDEQFF,TGTGCCATCACGGAGCGGGAGAAGGATGAGCAGTTCTTC
TRBV29-1,TRBJ1-1,.,few,CSVHTGTTNTEAFF,TGCAGCGTACATACCGGGACAACGAACACTGAAGCTTTCTTT
TRBV20-1,TRBJ1-2,.,few,CSARVGCRGYTF,TGCAGTGCTAGAGTGGGCTGTCGGGGCTACACCTTC